Following are 32 T cell receptor beta chains from one sample sequenced in a study of CD8 T cells in ankylosing spondylitis (dated by TCRdb to about 2017). The library was obtained by 5' RACE. Reads for this sample came from an Illumina HiSeq 2500. TCRdb itself trimmed the public reads at Q25 with fastp, ran MiXCR and retained productive beta chains. Every distinct CDR3 protein forms one entry, paired with its most common genes and DNA. The sample table lists about 350,000 distinct CDR3 sequences, 20% of them with a count of one. The top ten clones comprise around 13% of the sample. The sample was blood, either unsorted or a sorted T cell fraction (not recorded which). The origin of the receptors is a male donor with ankylosing spondylitis or in good health (not recorded which).

V and J are TRBV12-3 or TRBV12-4 and TRBJ1-5; 8 nucleotides match TRBD1. Trimming at V came to 5 bases and at J to 7 bases, leaving 10 bases not matched to a gene. The CDR3 runs to 15 residues. As DNA, the CDR3 is TGTGCCAGCAGTAGGACAGGGCCCTTTAGACAGCCCCAGCATTTT. Protein: CASSRTGPFRQPQHF.

This clonotype was counted a few times. The chain links TRBV12-3 or TRBV12-4 to TRBJ2-7; D gene ambiguous. Trimming removed 3 bases from V and 0 bases from J, with 9 bases in between. This CDR3 is 14 amino acids long. CDR3 region: CASSLEQVSYEQYF. The CDR3 DNA sequence: TGTGCCAGCAGTTTGGAGCAGGTCTCCTACGAGCAGTACTTC.

A few counts support this clonotype. V usage is TRBV4-1 and J usage is TRBJ2-3; the match to TRBD2 covers 12 bases. Losses at the gene ends were 3 bases for V and 2 bases for J; bases not matched to a gene: 6. This CDR3 is 17 amino acids long. Germline-derived CDR1 and CDR2 are MGHRA and YSYEKL. The CDR3: CASSHPGLAGNTDTQYF. The CDR3, as DNA: TGCGCCAGCAGCCACCCCGGACTAGCGGGGAACACAGATACGCAGTATTTT.

This clonotype was counted a few times. The V gene is TRBV4-1, the J gene TRBJ2-1; tentative D call: TRBD2 (5 bases). This CDR3 has 15 residues. Trimming left V 1 base short and J 9 bases short, with 16 bases between. Germline V gene lookup returns CDR1 MGHRA and CDR2 YSYEKL. The CDR3 reads CASSQVITLSGEQFF. CDR3 nucleotide sequence: TGCGCCAGCAGCCAAGTGATCACTTTAAGCGGTGAGCAGTTCTTC.

This sequence joins TRBV5-6 and TRBJ2-3, with D possibly matching TRBD2 (6 bases). The germline V gene has CDR1 SGHDT and CDR2 YYEEEE. CDR3 length: 14 residues. Between the trimmed V and J ends, which lost 3 bases and 1 base, there was a span of 9 bases. The CDR3 DNA reads as TGTGCCAGCAGCTGGGGGACTGGCACAGATACGCAGTATTTT. The encoded protein is CASSWGTGTDTQYF.

The V gene is TRBV20-1, the J gene TRBJ2-1; the D call may be TRBD1 or TRBD2 (7 bases each). Germline assignment: CDR1 DFQATT and CDR2 SNEGSKA (reference sequence). The CDR3 length is 12 residues. V lost 5 bases, J lost 8 bases, and 13 bases lay in between. CDR3 amino acids: CSAEGGGYEQFF. Written as DNA, the CDR3 is TGCAGTGCTGAGGGAGGGGGCTATGAGCAGTTCTTC.

This clonotype was seen more than once but under ten times. This chain joins TRBV27 and TRBJ1-4; D is unclear. The CDR3 spans 15 residues. The V end was cut by 0 bases, the J end by 1 base, with 6 bases between. Germline-derived CDR1 and CDR2 are MNHEY and SMNVEV (reference sequence). In DNA, the CDR3 is TGTGCCAGCAGTTTATCTTCTGGAACTAATGAAAAACTGTTTTTT. This translates into CASSLSSGTNEKLFF.

The rearrangement links TRBV5-1 to TRBJ2-7; 7 nucleotides align to TRBD1. This CDR3 contains 14 residues. V was clipped by 3 bases and J by 5 bases; unmatched bases: 8. Germline CDR1 is SGHRS and CDR2 is YFSETQ. The CDR3 DNA sequence: TGCGCCAGCAGCTCAGGAGACAGGGTCCACGAGCAGTACTTC. Translating it yields CASSSGDRVHEQYF.

This clonotype showed up just a few times. The CDR3 DNA reads as TGTGCCAGCAGCTTGGCCGCGGGGGGTGCTTTCTTT. Translation gives CASSLAAGGAFF. V usage is TRBV5-6 and J usage is TRBJ1-1; perhaps TRBD1 as D (5 bases). Germline V CDR1 and CDR2: SGHDT, YYEEEE. Trimming took 0 bases from V and 11 from J, leaving 11 bases between them. CDR3 length: 12 amino acids.

This clonotype was picked up a small number of times. Here the CDR3 reads CSARGQGAWGQPQHF. The CDR3 DNA sequence: TGCAGTGCCCGCGGACAGGGGGCGTGGGGTCAGCCCCAGCATTTT. This chain uses TRBV20-1 with TRBJ1-5; 11 bases line up with TRBD1. V was clipped by 6 bases and J by 6 bases; unmatched bases: 10. Germline lookup yields CDR1 DFQATT and CDR2 SNEGSKA (reference sequence). The CDR3 totals 15 residues.

This clonotype was seen more than once but under ten times. V gene TRBV15 combines with J gene TRBJ1-5, with TRBD1 identical over 7 bases. J lost 4 bases, V lost 3 bases, and 6 bases had no gene match. This CDR3 contains 15 residues. CDR1 LNHNV and CDR2 YYDKDF come from the germline V gene (reference sequence). As DNA, the CDR3 is TGTGCCACCAGCAGCCGGGACAGACCAAATCAGCCCCAGCATTTT. The encoded protein is CATSSRDRPNQPQHF.

V gene TRBV30 combines with J gene TRBJ2-3; weak D call: TRBD1 (6 bases). The CDR3 extends over 13 amino acids. Germline CDR1 GTSNPN, CDR2 SVGIG (reference sequence). The germline V and J ends were trimmed by 3 bases and 2 bases, with 9 bases remaining between them. In DNA, the CDR3 is TGTGCCTGGAGGGGGGCCAACACAGATACGCAGTATTTT. Its protein is CAWRGANTDTQYF. Drawing the rest from reference TRBV30 and TRBJ2-3, the complete variable domain is SQTIHQWPATLVQPVGSPLSLECTVEGTSNPNLYWYRQAAGRGLQLLFYSVGIGQISSEVPQNLSASRPQDRQFILSSKKLLLSDSGFYLCAWRGANTDTQYFGPGTRLTVL.

This clonotype was counted a few times. V and J are TRBV18 and TRBJ2-7; 9 positions agree with TRBD2. Germline V gene sequence: CDR1 KGHSH, CDR2 LQKENI. The junction had 8 bases not matched to a gene; V was cut back by 5 bases and J by 3 bases. CDR3 length: 15 residues. The CDR3 region has the DNA TGTGCCAGCTCAAGCGCCTCTAGCGGGGTCTACGAGCAGTACTTC. Translation gives CASSSASSGVYEQYF.

The rearrangement joins TRBV6-2 or TRBV6-3 to TRBJ2-7, with TRBD1 identical over 7 bases. Germline trimming cut 0 bases from V and 2 bases from J; bases unmatched to any gene: 4. The length of the CDR3 is 15 residues. CDR1 is MNHEY, CDR2 SVGEGT, per germline. The CDR3 DNA follows: TGTGCCAGCAGTTACTCGACAGGGTCGGCCTACGAGCAGTACTTC. Translation gives CASSYSTGSAYEQYF.

The V gene is TRBV21-1, the J gene TRBJ2-3; TRBD1, the D gene given by the table, was not confirmed from the DNA. TRBV21-1 is an annotated pseudogene. The CDR3 is 18 residues long. The CDR3 coding sequence is TGTGCCACCCAATCACCCCTGCTCGGGGGGGCTGGCACAGATACGCAGTATTTT. Protein: CATQSPLLGGAGTDTQYF.

This clonotype was detected only a few times. The V gene is TRBV28, the J gene TRBJ2-7, with TRBD2 matching over 8 bases. Germline V gene lookup returns CDR1 MDHEN and CDR2 SYDVKM. CDR3 size: 15 residues. The V segment lost 5 bases and the J segment 9 bases; nucleotides outside the gene matches: 15. The CDR3 DNA reads as TGTGCCAGCAGTGGTGGGTCCCCCCTGCGGGAGGCGCAGTACTTC. Translated, it gives CASSGGSPLREAQYF.

This clonotype has just a few counts. The V and J genes are TRBV12-3 or TRBV12-4 and TRBJ1-2, with D unresolved. V dropped 6 bases and J dropped 0 bases, with 8 bases sitting between them. The CDR3 is 13 amino acids. The CDR3: CASSPLANYGYTF. The CDR3 DNA reads as TGTGCCAGCAGCCCCCTCGCTAACTATGGCTACACCTTC.

There are a few counts of this clonotype. The chain has TRBV20-1 and TRBJ2-7; D is ambiguous. With 1 base removed from V and 3 bases from J, the gap between germline ends came to 10 bases. The CDR3 totals 13 residues. Germline loops: CDR1 DFQATT, CDR2 SNEGSKA (reference sequence). The CDR3: CSARARTLYEQYF. The DNA of the CDR3 is TGCAGTGCTAGAGCGCGGACCCTCTACGAGCAGTACTTC.

The table lists this clonotype with a few counts. The chain has TRBV7-9 and TRBJ2-3; D call uncertain. Between the trimmed V and J ends, which lost 4 bases and 5 bases, there was a span of 7 bases. In germline, CDR1 is SEHNR, CDR2 FQNEAQ (reference sequence). This CDR3 contains 12 residues. The DNA of the CDR3 is TGTGCCAGCAGCTACAACCAAGATACGCAGTATTTT. Translated, it gives CASSYNQDTQYF.

The table lists this clonotype with a few counts. This rearrangement joins TRBV21-1 to TRBJ2-7. TRBV21-1 is designated a pseudogene. This CDR3 contains 15 residues. The CDR3 DNA sequence: TGTGCCAGCAGCTCCAAAGAGGATCTGGCCTACGAGCAGTACTTC. This codes for CASSSKEDLAYEQYF.

The genes are TRBV20-1 and TRBJ2-7; D is undetermined. CDR1 and CDR2 (germline): DFQATT, SNEGSKA (reference sequence). Trimming took 6 bases from V and 1 from J, leaving 13 bases between them. CDR3 length: 13 amino acids. The CDR3 bases are TGCAGTGCCCCGGAGCCCCTATCCTACGAGCAGTACTTC. Amino acids: CSAPEPLSYEQYF.

The chain couples TRBV10-3 to TRBJ2-2; D possibly corresponds to TRBD2 (5 bases). CDR1 ENHRY and CDR2 SYGVKD come from the germline V gene. The CDR3 consists of 15 residues. V lost 0 bases, J lost 4 bases, and 9 bases lay in between. The CDR3: CAISESGAGTGELFF. DNA for the CDR3: TGTGCCATCAGTGAGTCGGGAGCAGGCACCGGGGAGCTGTTTTTT.

The chain couples TRBV12-3 or TRBV12-4 to TRBJ2-1; no clear D. The V end lost 3 bases, the J end lost 5 bases, and 5 bases lay between the germline ends. The CDR3 covers 12 residues. The CDR3 DNA follows: TGTGCCAGCAGTTTTGTCCACAATGAGCAGTTCTTC. Translated, it gives CASSFVHNEQFF.

This clonotype has only a few counts. The chain links TRBV4-1 to TRBJ2-2; D gene ambiguous. The CDR3 spans 14 residues. Germline CDR1 reads MGHRA; CDR2 reads YSYEKL. The ends were cut back, 1 base at V and 3 bases at J, with 6 bases in the middle. CDR3 nucleotides: TGCGCCAGCAGCCAAGGACTGTACACCGGGGAGCTGTTTTTT. This translates into CASSQGLYTGELFF.

J is TRBJ2-2 and V is TRBV7-9; no clear D gene. This CDR3 has 15 residues. CDR1 SEHNR and CDR2 FQNEAQ come from the germline V gene (reference sequence). The ends were cut back, 3 bases at V and 7 bases at J, with 15 bases in the middle. CDR3 nucleotides: TGTGCCAGCAGCTTTTTTAGAGAGTACGACGGGGAGCTGTTTTTT. It codes for CASSFFREYDGELFF.

This chain joins TRBV6-1 and TRBJ2-7; the D is unclear. The germline gives CDR1 MNHNS, CDR2 SASEGT. The CDR3 has 11 residues. The V gene lost 10 bases and the J gene lost 3 bases, with 10 bases spanning the gap. The CDR3 nucleotides are TGTGCCATCCGAACCAACTACGAGCAGTACTTC. The encoded protein is CAIRTNYEQYF.

This clonotype was picked up a small number of times. The V gene is TRBV9, the J gene TRBJ2-2; D gene ambiguous. V was trimmed by 0 bases and J by 7 bases, leaving 7 bases between them. Germline V gives CDR1 SGDLS, CDR2 YYNGEE. The CDR3 has 13 residues. The CDR3 protein is CASSVVPFGELFF. CDR3 nucleotide sequence: TGTGCCAGCAGCGTAGTGCCCTTCGGGGAGCTGTTTTTT.

This clonotype has just a few counts. This rearrangement joins TRBV12-5 to TRBJ2-1; D is uncertain. Germline-derived CDR1 and CDR2 are LGHNT and FRNRAP. The CDR3 contains 15 residues. Trimming left V 0 bases short and J 3 bases short, with 9 bases between. The CDR3 sequence is CASGLVRAGYNEQFF. The CDR3 DNA reads TGTGCTAGTGGTTTGGTAAGAGCCGGCTACAATGAGCAGTTCTTC. The whole variable domain, remainder taken from reference TRBV12-5 and TRBJ2-1, is DARVTQTPRHKVTEMGQEVTMRCQPILGHNTVFWYRQTMMQGLELLAYFRNRAPLDDSGMPKDRFSAEMPDATLATLKIQPSEPRDSAVYFCASGLVRAGYNEQFFGPGTRLTVL.

The chain combines TRBV4-1 with TRBJ2-2, with TRBD1 matching over 8 bases. The germline V gene has CDR1 MGHRA and CDR2 YSYEKL. The CDR3 extends over 18 amino acids. Unmatched junction bases numbered 6, after V lost 0 bases and J lost 0 bases. DNA for the CDR3: TGCGCCAGCAGCCAAGATAGGCAGGGGGCCTCGAACACCGGGGAGCTGTTTTTT. Translation gives CASSQDRQGASNTGELFF.

At least ten counts were recorded for this clonotype. The rearrangement uses TRBV29-1 and TRBJ1-1; no definite D call. Deletions cut 4 bases from V and 1 base from J, with 7 bases between. Germline values: CDR1 SQVTM, CDR2 ANQGSEA. The CDR3 runs to 12 residues. For the CDR3, the DNA is TGCAGCGTTGTCGGGGAGAACACTGAAGCTTTCTTT. It yields the protein CSVVGENTEAFF.

J is TRBJ2-1 and V is TRBV7-3; TRBD2 matches 9 bases. The ends lost 1 base at V and 1 base at J; junction bases unmatched: 2. From germline, CDR1 is SGHTA and CDR2 FQGTGA. CDR3 length equals 16 residues. The DNA for the CDR3 is TGTGCCAGCAGCTTAAATAGCGGGGGATCCTACAATGAGCAGTTCTTC. Encoded protein: CASSLNSGGSYNEQFF.

V gene TRBV20-1 combines with J gene TRBJ2-6; D not certain. The V gene lost 7 bases and the J gene lost 4 bases, with 8 bases spanning the gap. The CDR3 covers 12 residues. CDR1 is DFQATT and CDR2 is SNEGSKA in the germline V gene (reference sequence). DNA for the CDR3: TGCAGTGTTGGTTGGGGGGCCAACGTCCTGACTTTC. Encoded protein: CSVGWGANVLTF.